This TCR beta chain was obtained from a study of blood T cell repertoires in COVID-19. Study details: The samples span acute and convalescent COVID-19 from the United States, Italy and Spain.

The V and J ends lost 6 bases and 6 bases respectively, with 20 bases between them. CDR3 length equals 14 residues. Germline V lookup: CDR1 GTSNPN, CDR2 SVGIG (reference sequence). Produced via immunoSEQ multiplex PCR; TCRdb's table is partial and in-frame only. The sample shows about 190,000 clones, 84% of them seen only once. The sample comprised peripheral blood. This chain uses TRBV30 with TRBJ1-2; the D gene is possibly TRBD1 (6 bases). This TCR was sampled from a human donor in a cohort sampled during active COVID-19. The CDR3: CACQSNTGFDGYTF. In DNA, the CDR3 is TGTGCCTGCCAGTCGAACACAGGGTTCGATGGCTACACCTTC.